Sequencing of this TCR beta chain was carried out in a study of blood T cell repertoires in COVID-19. Study context: The cDNA or gDNA used as material had been derived from T cells, B-cell-depleted T cells, or PBMCs.

The V segment lost 4 bases and the J segment 6 bases; nucleotides outside the gene matches: 7. CDR1 and CDR2 from the germline V gene are SGHTS and YDEGEE. This CDR3 comprises 14 residues. Some clones are missing from TCRdb's copy, which holds only in-frame ones; the method was immunoSEQ multiplex PCR. The sample lists roughly 250,000 clones, 81% occurring once. The specimen was peripheral blood. This TCR derives from a woman aged 55-70 years with active or convalescent COVID-19. V gene TRBV5-8 combines with J gene TRBJ2-7; TRBD1 matches at 10 bases. The chain's CDR3 is CASSLGQGPREQYF. The CDR3 nucleotides read TGTGCCAGCAGCCTGGGACAGGGGCCGCGCGAGCAGTACTTC.